This T cell receptor (beta chain) emerged from a study of T cells in pancreatic ductal adenocarcinoma (dated by TCRdb to about 2017). Concerning the study at large: Surgically resected pancreatic ductal adenocarcinoma specimens were analyzed for the quantity, spatial distribution, and characteristics of both suppressive cells and tumor-infiltrating CD8+ T cells, an effort aimed at clarifying the adaptive T-cell response occurring naturally. General conclusions and limits of the study: Since most people with pancreatic cancer show up with disease that cannot be operated on, the resected cohort was biased toward the minority who had early-stage disease. No significant difference in T-cell clonality was found between tumor and blood, with mean clonality of about 0.1 in tumors and roughly 0.07 in blood. More total productive templates and around 8-fold more unique clonotypes were found in blood samples than in tumor samples. Because tumors are enriched in CD45RO+ effector T cells rather than naive T cells, which biases toward lower diversity, comparisons of clonality between tumor and blood may be biased.

With regard to this clone: Its cognate antigen has yet to be identified. Base-call qualities are not available, and no considerably larger clone is one nucleotide away.

Selected pancreatic ductal adenocarcinoma patients had undergone surgery without neoadjuvant therapy. Peripheral blood was collected in heparin tubes, and PBMCs were then isolated from the blood with a histopaque density gradient and cryopreserved in around 9.2% DMSO. Using the DNeasy Blood and Tissue Kit along with Proteinase K and RNase treatment, genomic DNA was extracted from more than 5 PBMC specimens and some ten flash-frozen tumor specimens. The germline V gene sets CDR1 to SNHLY and CDR2 to FYNNEI. From its cysteine to its phenylalanine, the CDR3 spans 11 amino acids. Of all the DNA, just the CDR3 is kept, 33 bases in frame from base 1. V lost 4 bases and J lost 4 bases; the stretch between them is 4 bases long. The immunoSEQ hsTCRB kit was used to amplify TCR beta CDR3 regions from genomic DNA. An Illumina HiSeq system was used for high-throughput TRB CDR3 sequencing. The authors' pipeline ran thus. The immunoSEQ software was used to analyze the sequencing reads, and any nonproductive sequences containing premature stops or frame-shifts were left out. Repertoire clonality was computed as one minus Shannon entropy normalized by log2 of the number of unique productive sequences. TCRdb re-hosts the immuneACCESS table, in-frame sequences only. Its copies lack some clones; in the studies checked, an unresolved V gene accounts for under half of them, and the cause for the rest is not known. V and J calls plus clone size are reproduced from that table; the DNA served to infer D and trimming. In this sample the table shows more than 85,000 clones, about 95% of which occur a single time. Less than 4% of the sample lies in the top ten.

The TCR sequence derives from a human donor with pancreatic ductal adenocarcinoma. Sequencing was done on a sample of PBMCs. The chain couples TRBV2 to TRBJ2-5; the D gene is not confidently resolved. The nucleotide sequence reads TGTGCCAGCAGTGTCGGAGAGACCCAGTACTTC. This encodes CASSVGETQYF.